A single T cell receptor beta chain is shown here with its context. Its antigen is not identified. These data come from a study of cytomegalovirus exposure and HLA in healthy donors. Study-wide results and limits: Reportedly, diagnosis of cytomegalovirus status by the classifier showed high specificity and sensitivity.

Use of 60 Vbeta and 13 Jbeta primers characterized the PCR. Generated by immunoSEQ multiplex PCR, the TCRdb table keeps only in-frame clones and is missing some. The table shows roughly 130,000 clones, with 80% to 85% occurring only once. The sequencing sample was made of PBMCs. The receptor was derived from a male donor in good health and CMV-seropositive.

The CDR3 nucleotides are TGTGCCAGCAGTGTGGAGGGGGCGCAGGGTGAAAAACTGTTTTTT. Translated: CASSVEGAQGEKLFF. This chain uses TRBV2 with TRBJ1-4; 7 nucleotides align to TRBD1. This CDR3 comprises 15 residues. Germline lookup yields CDR1 SNHLY and CDR2 FYNNEI. The V gene end was trimmed by 4 bases and the J gene end by 7 bases; junction bases not matched to a gene: 9. Together with reference TRBV2 and TRBJ1-4, the CDR3 gives the full variable domain: EPEVTQTPSHQVTQMGQEVILRCVPISNHLYFYWYRQILGQKVEFLVSFYNNEISEKSEIFDDQFSVERPDGSNFTLKIRSTKLEDSAMYFCASSVEGAQGEKLFFGSGTQLSVL.